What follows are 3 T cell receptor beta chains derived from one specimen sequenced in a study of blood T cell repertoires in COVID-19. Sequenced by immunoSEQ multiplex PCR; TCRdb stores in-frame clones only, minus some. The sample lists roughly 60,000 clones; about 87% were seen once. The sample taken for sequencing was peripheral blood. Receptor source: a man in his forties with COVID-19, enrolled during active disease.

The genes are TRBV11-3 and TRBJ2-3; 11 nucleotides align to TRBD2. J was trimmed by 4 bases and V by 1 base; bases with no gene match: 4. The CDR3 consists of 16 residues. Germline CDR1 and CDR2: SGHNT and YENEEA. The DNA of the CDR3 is TGTGCCAGCAGCTTAGGTCTAGCGGGGGGCGCAGATACGCAGTATTTT. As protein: CASSLGLAGGADTQYF.

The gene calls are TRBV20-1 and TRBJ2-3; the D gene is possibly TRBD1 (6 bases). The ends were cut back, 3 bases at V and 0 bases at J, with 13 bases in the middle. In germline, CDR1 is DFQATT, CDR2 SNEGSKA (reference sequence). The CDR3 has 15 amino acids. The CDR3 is CSASSGTPSTDTQYF. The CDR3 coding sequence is TGCAGTGCTAGTTCGGGGACACCGAGCACAGATACGCAGTATTTT.

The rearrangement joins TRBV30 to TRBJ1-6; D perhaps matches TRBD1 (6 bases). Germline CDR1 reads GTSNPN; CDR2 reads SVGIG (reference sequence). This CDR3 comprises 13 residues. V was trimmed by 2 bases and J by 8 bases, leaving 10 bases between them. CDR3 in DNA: TGTGCCTGGAGTAAAGGGGGGGATTCACCCCTCCACTTT. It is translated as CAWSKGGDSPLHF.